Listed here are 23 T cell receptor beta chains from one sample, sequenced in a study of T cells in Graves' hyperthyroidism and ophthalmopathy. Amplification targeted TCR beta CDR3 regions from RNA transcripts. Initially, a first-round RT-PCR of the TCR CDR3 employed the HTBI primer set. TCRdb reprocessed the multiplex PCR reads with MiXCR, giving one entry per CDR3 protein. The table includes under 250,000 distinct CDR3 sequences, more than 15% detected once. Sequences were obtained from blood. The receptors derive from a man aged 45 to 65 with Graves' hyperthyroidism.

The sample holds many counts of this clonotype. The chain joins TRBV5-1 to TRBJ1-5; a possible D gene is TRBD1 (5 bases). The CDR3 has 15 amino acids. From germline, CDR1 is SGHRS and CDR2 YFSETQ. Trimming took 0 bases from V and 0 from J, leaving 7 bases between them. The CDR3 DNA reads TGCGCCAGCAGCTTGGTCGGGGGTAGCAATCAGCCCCAGCATTTT. Protein product: CASSLVGGSNQPQHF.

This clonotype was found many times. This chain links TRBV7-9 with TRBJ2-1; tentatively, D is TRBD1 (7 bases). V dropped 5 bases and J dropped 9 bases, with 26 bases sitting between them. Germline values: CDR1 SEHNR, CDR2 FQNEAQ (reference sequence). The CDR3 totals 17 residues. The DNA for the CDR3 is TGTGCCAGCAGCCCCGGGCAGGGGGGCCTTTTATGGCTTGAGCAGTTCTTC. It is translated as CASSPGQGGLLWLEQFF.

This clonotype was observed at least ten times. The gene calls are TRBV5-8 and TRBJ2-7, with D perhaps matching TRBD2 (5 bases). The CDR3 totals 13 residues. Germline V gene data show CDR1 as SGHTS and CDR2 as YDEGEE. Trimming stripped 4 bases from V and 6 bases from J, with 14 bases between. CDR3: CASSQQNRGEQYF. CDR3 nucleotide sequence: TGTGCCAGCAGCCAACAAAACCGGGGCGAGCAGTACTTC.

The chain couples TRBV6-1 to TRBJ2-7; 7 bases are a match to TRBD1. This CDR3 contains 15 residues. Germline CDR1 MNHNS, CDR2 SASEGT. V was pared by 4 bases and J by 1 base, with 7 bases of the junction left unmatched. The CDR3 DNA reads TGTGCCAGCAGTGGTTTCTCAGGGGGATCCTACGAGCAGTACTTC. It yields the protein CASSGFSGGSYEQYF.

This clonotype was seen ten or more times. The chain has TRBV7-8 and TRBJ1-1; D call uncertain. This CDR3 comprises 13 residues. V lost 1 base and J lost 1, with 4 bases in between. Germline CDR1 SGHVS, CDR2 FQNEAQ. Here the CDR3 DNA reads TGTGCCAGCAGCTTAGAGCCGAACACTGAAGCTTTCTTT. Protein sequence: CASSLEPNTEAFF.

This clonotype was recorded at least ten times. The chain couples TRBV24-1 to TRBJ2-3; D perhaps matches TRBD1 (5 bases). The CDR3 is 15 residues long. Per germline, CDR1 KGHDR and CDR2 SFDVKD. V was clipped by 5 bases and J by 6 bases, with 17 bases between them. This CDR3 is CATSGTGSLGDTQYF. CDR3 DNA: TGTGCCACCAGTGGAACAGGTTCCCTGGGGGATACGCAGTATTTT.

This clonotype was seen ten or more times. This sequence joins TRBV10-3 and TRBJ2-1; D assignment may be TRBD1 or TRBD2 (5 bases each). The CDR3 is made up of 18 amino acids. Germline-derived CDR1 and CDR2 are ENHRY and SYGVKD. V lost 2 bases, J lost 0 bases, and 17 bases lay in between. The CDR3 DNA reads as TGTGCCATCAGTGAGGGGACGACTTACGTTAGCTCCTACAATGAGCAGTTCTTC. Translating it yields CAISEGTTYVSSYNEQFF.

The table lists this clonotype with many counts. The chain uses TRBV28 and TRBJ2-7, with 10 bases that match TRBD2. Germline CDR1 is MDHEN and CDR2 is SYDVKM. The CDR3 consists of 15 residues. The V gene end was trimmed by 6 bases and the J gene end by 2 bases; junction bases not matched to a gene: 7. As DNA, the CDR3 is TGTGCCAGCAGCCTTAGCGGGGGGTGGGCCTACGAGCAGTACTTC. It encodes CASSLSGGWAYEQYF.

The genes are TRBV5-1 and TRBJ2-2; 9 bases align to TRBD1. The CDR3 consists of 15 residues. Germline lookup yields CDR1 SGHRS and CDR2 YFSETQ. Trimming removed 5 bases from V and 4 bases from J; junction bases left unmatched: 6. CDR3 protein: CASRTGTGPTGELFF. CDR3 nucleotides: TGCGCCAGCAGAACCGGGACAGGGCCCACCGGGGAGCTGTTTTTT. Filled out from reference TRBV5-1 and TRBJ2-2, the complete variable domain reads KAGVTQTPRYLIKTRGQQVTLSCSPISGHRSVSWYQQTPGQGLQFLFEYFSETQRNKGNFPGRFSGRQFSNSRSEMNVSTLELGDSALYLCASRTGTGPTGELFFGEGSRLTVL.

This clonotype was seen more than once but under ten times. The chain is built from TRBV11-3 and TRBJ2-2; 8 bases match TRBD1. Germline V gives CDR1 SGHNT, CDR2 YENEEA. V was clipped by 5 bases and J by 5 bases; unmatched bases: 4. There are 14 residues in the CDR3. Here the CDR3 reads CASSAGGRTGELFF. CDR3 bases: TGTGCCAGCAGCGCAGGGGGCAGGACCGGGGAGCTGTTTTTT.

The V gene is TRBV20-1, the J gene TRBJ2-5, with D possibly matching TRBD1 (6 bases). The CDR3 is made up of 16 amino acids. The germline V gene encodes CDR1 DFQATT and CDR2 SNEGSKA (reference sequence). Trimming took 8 bases from V and 2 from J, leaving 24 bases between them. CDR3 in DNA: TGCAGTTACAACCCTCTTGGGGGCAGGTTACAAGAGACCCAGTACTTC. It yields the protein CSYNPLGGRLQETQYF.

This clonotype was seen a few times. V gene TRBV28 combines with J gene TRBJ2-7, with D perhaps TRBD1 (6 bases). Germline CDR1 is MDHEN and CDR2 is SYDVKM. V lost 4 bases, J lost 7 bases, and 14 bases lay in between. The CDR3 runs to 13 residues. CDR3 nucleotides: TGTGCCAGCAGTTCCGGGGACGGACAGGAGCAGTACTTC. Translation gives CASSSGDGQEQYF.

This clonotype was counted many times. The V call is TRBV6-1, the J call TRBJ2-5; no reliable D call. The length of the CDR3 is 15 residues. Germline lookup yields CDR1 MNHNS and CDR2 SASEGT. V gave up 0 bases and J gave up 5 bases, with 13 bases separating them. The CDR3, as DNA: TGTGCCAGCAGTGAAGCGCTAACTTTAGGGGAGACCCAGTACTTC. This codes for CASSEALTLGETQYF.

This clonotype came up many times. CDR3 in amino acids: CAWSLGTSYEQYF. DNA of the CDR3: TGTGCCTGGAGTCTCGGGACATCCTACGAGCAGTACTTC. V usage is TRBV30 and J usage is TRBJ2-7, with D perhaps TRBD1 (6 bases). Germline V gene lookup returns CDR1 GTSNPN and CDR2 SVGIG (reference sequence). The CDR3 has 13 residues. V was trimmed by 2 bases and J by 1 base, leaving 9 bases between them.

The sample holds a few counts of this clonotype. This chain uses TRBV29-1 with TRBJ1-2; possible D gene TRBD1, 5 bases. Trimming took off 8 bases at V and 4 bases at J, with 17 bases between the two ends. The CDR3 contains 13 residues. Looked up from germline, CDR1 is SQVTM and CDR2 is ANQGSEA. The CDR3 sequence: CSSKIWGVYGYTF. The CDR3 region has the DNA TGCAGCTCCAAGATTTGGGGGGTCTATGGCTACACCTTC.

This clonotype was detected many times. This rearrangement joins TRBV28 to TRBJ1-4; D perhaps matches TRBD1 (6 bases). The CDR3 consists of 15 residues. V was shortened by 6 bases and J by 7 bases, with 18 bases between the two germline ends. In germline, CDR1 is MDHEN, CDR2 SYDVKM. The CDR3 is CASSPGAGRTEKLFF. The CDR3 region has the DNA TGTGCCAGCAGCCCAGGGGCCGGACGAACTGAAAAACTGTTTTTT.

This clonotype was seen repeatedly, ten times or more. V and J are TRBV3-1 and TRBJ1-1; D unclear. Germline-derived CDR1 and CDR2 are LGHDT and YNNKEL (reference sequence). Trimming took 5 bases from V and 0 from J, leaving 10 bases between them. This CDR3 comprises 14 residues. CDR3 residues: CASSLRQMNTEAFF. For the CDR3, the DNA is TGTGCCAGCAGCTTACGACAAATGAACACTGAAGCTTTCTTT. The full variable domain, in which reference TRBV3-1 and TRBJ1-1 provide the parts outside the CDR3, is DTAVSQTPKYLVTQMGNDKSIKCEQNLGHDTMYWYKQDSKKFLKIMFSYNNKELIINETVPNRFSPKSPDKAHLNLHINSLELGDSAVYFCASSLRQMNTEAFFGQGTRLTVV.

The V and J genes are TRBV5-1 and TRBJ2-5; 7 bases are shared with TRBD2. The length of the CDR3 is 14 residues. Trimming cost V 0 bases and J 5 bases; bases outside gene matches: 4. CDR1 and CDR2 from the germline V gene are SGHRS and YFSETQ. The CDR3: CASSLEGGSETQYF. CDR3 in DNA: TGCGCCAGCAGCTTGGAGGGAGGGAGCGAGACCCAGTACTTC.

The CDR3 loop reads CASSGDGNIQYF. CDR3 DNA: TGTGCCAGCAGTGGGGACGGAAACATTCAGTACTTC. The rearrangement uses TRBV2 and TRBJ2-4; D is tentatively TRBD1 or TRBD2 (5 bases each). Trimming left V 4 bases short and J 6 bases short, with 7 bases between. Germline V gene lookup returns CDR1 SNHLY and CDR2 FYNNEI. The CDR3 has 12 residues.

The chain employs TRBV4-3 and TRBJ1-3; D is uncertain. Trimming left V 4 bases short and J 0 bases short, with 7 bases between. This CDR3 contains 14 residues. Germline-derived CDR1 and CDR2 are LGHNA and YSLEER. The CDR3 reads CASSPGFSGNTIYF. CDR3 sequence (DNA): TGCGCCAGCAGCCCCGGGTTCTCTGGAAACACCATATATTTT.

The rearrangement uses TRBV28 and TRBJ2-6; 8 bases match TRBD1. CDR1 is MDHEN, CDR2 SYDVKM, per germline. Germline trimming cut 2 bases from V and 1 base from J; bases unmatched to any gene: 7. The CDR3 sequence is 18 residues long. Here the CDR3 DNA reads TGTGCCAGCAGTTTAAAAGGGACAGGCCCTTCTGGGGCCAACGTCCTGACTTTC. Its protein product is CASSLKGTGPSGANVLTF.

In its sample, this clonotype was seen a few times. The CDR3 region is CASSLAWPSGTSGEQYF. The CDR3 bases are TGTGCCAGCAGCTTAGCTTGGCCCTCCGGGACTAGCGGCGAGCAGTACTTC. The chain has TRBV11-1 and TRBJ2-7; 11 bases agree with TRBD2. The CDR3 extends over 17 amino acids. The germline V gene has CDR1 SGHAT and CDR2 FQDESV (reference sequence). Losses at the gene ends were 0 bases for V and 6 bases for J; bases not matched to a gene: 10.

There are many counts of this clonotype. This chain joins TRBV28 and TRBJ2-5, with 10 bases matching TRBD2. V was pared by 6 bases and J by 1 base, with 8 bases of the junction left unmatched. CDR3 length equals 16 residues. The germline gives CDR1 MDHEN, CDR2 SYDVKM. The DNA for the CDR3 is TGTGCCAGCAGCCCCTGGAGCGGGAGGGGCCAAGAGACCCAGTACTTC. Translating it yields CASSPWSGRGQETQYF.